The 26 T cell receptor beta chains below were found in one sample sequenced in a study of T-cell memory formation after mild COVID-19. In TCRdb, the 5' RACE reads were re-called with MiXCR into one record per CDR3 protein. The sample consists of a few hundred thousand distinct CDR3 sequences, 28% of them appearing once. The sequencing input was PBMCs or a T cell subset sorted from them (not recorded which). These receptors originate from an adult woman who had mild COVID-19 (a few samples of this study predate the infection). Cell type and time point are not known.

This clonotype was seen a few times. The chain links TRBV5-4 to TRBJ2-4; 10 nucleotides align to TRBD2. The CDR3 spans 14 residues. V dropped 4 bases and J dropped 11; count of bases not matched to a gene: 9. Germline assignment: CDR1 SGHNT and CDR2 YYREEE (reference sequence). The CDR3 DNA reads TGTGCCAGCAGCCCTCAGCGGGAGGGTTATTTTCAGTACTTC. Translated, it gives CASSPQREGYFQYF.

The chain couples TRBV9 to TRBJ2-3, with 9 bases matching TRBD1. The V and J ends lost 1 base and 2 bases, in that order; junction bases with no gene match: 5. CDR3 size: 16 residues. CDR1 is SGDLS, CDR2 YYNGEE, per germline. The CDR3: CASSVFGQGITDTQYF. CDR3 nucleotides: TGTGCCAGCAGCGTATTCGGACAGGGGATCACAGATACGCAGTATTTT.

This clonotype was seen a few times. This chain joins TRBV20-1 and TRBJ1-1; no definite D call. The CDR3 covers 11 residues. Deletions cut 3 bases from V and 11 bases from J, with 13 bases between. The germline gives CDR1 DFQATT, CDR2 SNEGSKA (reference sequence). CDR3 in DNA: TGCAGTGCTAGTGATCAGTGGAATGCTTTCTTT. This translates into CSASDQWNAFF.

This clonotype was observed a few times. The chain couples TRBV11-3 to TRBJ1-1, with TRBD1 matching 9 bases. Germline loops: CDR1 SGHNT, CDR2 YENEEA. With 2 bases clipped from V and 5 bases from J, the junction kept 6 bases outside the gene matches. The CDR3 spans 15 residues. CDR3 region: CASSLSGTGRTEAFF. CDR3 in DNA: TGTGCCAGCAGCTTATCCGGGACAGGGAGAACTGAAGCTTTCTTT.

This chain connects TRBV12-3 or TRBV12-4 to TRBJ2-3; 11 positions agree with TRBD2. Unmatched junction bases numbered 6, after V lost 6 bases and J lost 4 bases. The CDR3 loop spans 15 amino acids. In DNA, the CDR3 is TGTGCCAGCAGATTTAGCGGGGGGGCACCAGATACGCAGTATTTT. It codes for CASRFSGGAPDTQYF.

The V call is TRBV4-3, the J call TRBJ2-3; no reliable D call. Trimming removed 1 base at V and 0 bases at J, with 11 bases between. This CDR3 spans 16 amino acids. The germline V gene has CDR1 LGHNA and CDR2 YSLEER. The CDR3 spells CASSQGKRESTDTQYF. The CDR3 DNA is TGCGCCAGCAGCCAAGGCAAACGCGAGAGCACAGATACGCAGTATTTT.

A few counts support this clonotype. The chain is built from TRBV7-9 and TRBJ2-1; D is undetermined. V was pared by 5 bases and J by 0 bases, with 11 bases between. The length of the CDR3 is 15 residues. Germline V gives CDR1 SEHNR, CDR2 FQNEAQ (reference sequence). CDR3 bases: TGTGCCAGCAGCCGACCCCCAATCTCCTACAATGAGCAGTTCTTC. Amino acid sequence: CASSRPPISYNEQFF.

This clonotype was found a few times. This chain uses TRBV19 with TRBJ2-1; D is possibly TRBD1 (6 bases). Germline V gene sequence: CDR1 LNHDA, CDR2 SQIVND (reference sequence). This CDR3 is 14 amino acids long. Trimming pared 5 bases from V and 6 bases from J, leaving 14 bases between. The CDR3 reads CASSSDSWRNEQFF. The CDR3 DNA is TGTGCCAGTAGTTCGGACAGCTGGCGCAATGAGCAGTTCTTC.

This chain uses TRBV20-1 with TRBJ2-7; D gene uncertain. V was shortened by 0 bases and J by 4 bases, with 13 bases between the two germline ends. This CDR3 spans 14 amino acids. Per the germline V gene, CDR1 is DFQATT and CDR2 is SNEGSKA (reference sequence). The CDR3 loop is CSARDPNNKYEQYF. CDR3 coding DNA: TGCAGTGCTAGAGATCCTAACAACAAGTACGAGCAGTACTTC.

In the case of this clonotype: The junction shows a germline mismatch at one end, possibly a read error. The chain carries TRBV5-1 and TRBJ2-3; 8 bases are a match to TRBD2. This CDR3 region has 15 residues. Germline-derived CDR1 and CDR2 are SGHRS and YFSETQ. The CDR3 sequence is CASRESGSPTNTQYF. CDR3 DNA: TGCGCCAGCAGGGAAAGCGGGAGCCCCACAAATACGCAGTATTTT.

CDR3 residues: CASSFEQGHGYTF. The DNA of the CDR3 is TGCGCCAGCAGCTTCGAACAGGGTCATGGCTACACCTTC. The J gene is TRBJ1-2, the V gene TRBV5-1, with D maybe TRBD1 (6 bases). Germline CDR1 reads SGHRS; CDR2 reads YFSETQ. The CDR3 totals 13 residues. V was shortened by 2 bases and J by 6 bases, with 11 bases between the two germline ends.

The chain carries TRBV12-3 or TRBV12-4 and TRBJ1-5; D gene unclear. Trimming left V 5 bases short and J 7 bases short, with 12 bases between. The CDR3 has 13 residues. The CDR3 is CASSPNMGQPQHF. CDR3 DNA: TGTGCCAGCAGTCCCAATATGGGCCAGCCCCAGCATTTT.

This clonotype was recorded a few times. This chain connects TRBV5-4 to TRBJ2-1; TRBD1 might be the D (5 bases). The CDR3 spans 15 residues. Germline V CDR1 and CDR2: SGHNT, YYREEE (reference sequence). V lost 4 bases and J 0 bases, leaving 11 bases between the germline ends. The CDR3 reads CASSPDTSSYNEQFF. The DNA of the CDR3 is TGTGCCAGCAGCCCGGACACGAGCTCCTACAATGAGCAGTTCTTC.

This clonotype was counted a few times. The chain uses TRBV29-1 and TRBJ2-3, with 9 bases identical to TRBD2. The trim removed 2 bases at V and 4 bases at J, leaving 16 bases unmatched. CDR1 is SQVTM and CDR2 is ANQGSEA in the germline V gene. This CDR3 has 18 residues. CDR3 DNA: TGCAGCGTTGAATTCCGGCCCGGGACTAGCTTTCGATCAGATACGCAGTATTTT. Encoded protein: CSVEFRPGTSFRSDTQYF.

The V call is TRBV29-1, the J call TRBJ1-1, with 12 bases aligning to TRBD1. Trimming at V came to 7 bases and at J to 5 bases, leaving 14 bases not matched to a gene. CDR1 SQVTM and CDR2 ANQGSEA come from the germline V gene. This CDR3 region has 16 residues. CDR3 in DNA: TGCAGCGCCAGCCCTGGGACAGGGGGCGTTGGGACTGAAGCTTTCTTT. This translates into CSASPGTGGVGTEAFF.

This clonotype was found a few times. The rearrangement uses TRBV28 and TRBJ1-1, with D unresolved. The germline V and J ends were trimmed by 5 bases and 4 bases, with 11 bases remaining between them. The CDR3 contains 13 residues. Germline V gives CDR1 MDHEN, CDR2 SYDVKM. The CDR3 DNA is TGTGCCAGCAGTAGGGAAAAGGGCACTGAAGCTTTCTTT. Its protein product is CASSREKGTEAFF.

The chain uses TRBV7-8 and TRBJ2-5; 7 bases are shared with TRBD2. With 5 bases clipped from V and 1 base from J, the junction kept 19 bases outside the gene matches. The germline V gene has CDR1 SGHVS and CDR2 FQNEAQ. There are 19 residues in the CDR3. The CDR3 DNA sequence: TGTGCCAGCAGCGACCCGGGACTACGAACCCCCCGGGGCCAAGAGACCCAGTACTTC. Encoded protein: CASSDPGLRTPRGQETQYF. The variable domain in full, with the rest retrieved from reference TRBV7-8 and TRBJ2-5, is GAGVSQSPRYKVAKRGQDVALRCDPISGHVSLFWYQQALGQGPEFLTYFQNEAQLDKSGLPSDRFFAERPEGSVSTLKIQRTQQEDSAVYLCASSDPGLRTPRGQETQYFGPGTRLLVL.

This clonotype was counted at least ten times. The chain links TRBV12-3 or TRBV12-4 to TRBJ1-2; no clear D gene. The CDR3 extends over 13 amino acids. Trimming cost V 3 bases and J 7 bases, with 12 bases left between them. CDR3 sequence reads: CASSFASAGGYTF. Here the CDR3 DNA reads TGTGCCAGCAGTTTCGCATCTGCGGGTGGCTACACCTTC.

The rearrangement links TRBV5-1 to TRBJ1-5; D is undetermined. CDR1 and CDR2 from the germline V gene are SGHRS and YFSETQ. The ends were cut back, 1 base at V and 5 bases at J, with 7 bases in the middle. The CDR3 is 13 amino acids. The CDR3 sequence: CASSLRPDQPQHF. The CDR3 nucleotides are TGCGCCAGCAGCTTGCGGCCAGATCAGCCCCAGCATTTT.

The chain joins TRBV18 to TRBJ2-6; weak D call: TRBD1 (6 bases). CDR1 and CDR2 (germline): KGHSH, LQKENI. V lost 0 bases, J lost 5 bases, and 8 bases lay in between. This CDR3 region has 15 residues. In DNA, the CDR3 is TGTGCCAGCTCACCACCGGGACACTGGGCCAACGTCCTGACTTTC. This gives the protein CASSPPGHWANVLTF.

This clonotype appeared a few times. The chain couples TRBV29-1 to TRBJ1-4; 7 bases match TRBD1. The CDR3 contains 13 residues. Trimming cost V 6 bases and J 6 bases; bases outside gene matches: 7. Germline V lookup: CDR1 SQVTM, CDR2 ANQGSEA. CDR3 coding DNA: TGCAGCGTCTTACAGGGGAGTGATGAAAAACTGTTTTTT. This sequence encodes CSVLQGSDEKLFF.

The CDR3 coding sequence is TGTGCCAGCAGCCTCGGACTACGCAATGAGCAGTTCTTC. It is translated as CASSLGLRNEQFF. J is TRBJ2-1 and V is TRBV3-1; tentatively, D is TRBD2 (6 bases). Germline CDR1 and CDR2: LGHDT and YNNKEL (reference sequence). The CDR3 sequence is 13 residues long. Trimming removed 4 bases at V and 6 bases at J, with 10 bases between.

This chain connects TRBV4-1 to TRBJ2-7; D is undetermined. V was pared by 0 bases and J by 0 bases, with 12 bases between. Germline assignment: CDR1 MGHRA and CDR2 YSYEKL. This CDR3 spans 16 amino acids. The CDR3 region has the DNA TGCGCCAGCAGCCAAGATCATAGGGCTTTCTCCTACGAGCAGTACTTC. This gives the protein CASSQDHRAFSYEQYF.

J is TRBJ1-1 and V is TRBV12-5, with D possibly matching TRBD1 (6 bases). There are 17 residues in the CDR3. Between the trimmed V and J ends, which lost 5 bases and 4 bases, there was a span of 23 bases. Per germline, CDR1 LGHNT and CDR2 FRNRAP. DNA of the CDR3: TGTGCTAGTGGTCTAGGCCCTGTGGGGGCCGTGAGCACTGAAGCTTTCTTT. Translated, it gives CASGLGPVGAVSTEAFF. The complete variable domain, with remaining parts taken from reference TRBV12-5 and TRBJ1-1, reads DARVTQTPRHKVTEMGQEVTMRCQPILGHNTVFWYRQTMMQGLELLAYFRNRAPLDDSGMPKDRFSAEMPDATLATLKIQPSEPRDSAVYFCASGLGPVGAVSTEAFFGQGTRLTVV.

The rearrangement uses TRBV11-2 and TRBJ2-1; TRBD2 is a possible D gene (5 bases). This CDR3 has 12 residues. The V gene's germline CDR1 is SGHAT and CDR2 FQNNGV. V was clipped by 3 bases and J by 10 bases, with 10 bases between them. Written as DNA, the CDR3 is TGTGCCAGCAGCTTGCAGAGGAGGGAGCAGTTCTTC. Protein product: CASSLQRREQFF.

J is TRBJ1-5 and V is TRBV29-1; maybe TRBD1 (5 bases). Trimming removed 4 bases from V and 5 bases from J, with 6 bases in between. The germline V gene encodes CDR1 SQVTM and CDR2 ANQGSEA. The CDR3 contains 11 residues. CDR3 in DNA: TGCAGCGTTGGGGGGGATCAGCCCCAGCATTTT. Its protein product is CSVGGDQPQHF.